Below, 18 T cell receptor beta chains from the same sample are listed, as sequenced in a study of spatial heterogeneity in lung cancer. Study-wide points: Tumor mutation count correlated with how many alpha and beta TCRs expanded intratumorally.

Each CDR3 protein is one row after TCRdb ran MiXCR on the 5' RACE reads. The table includes 3,000 to 3,500 distinct CDR3 sequences, around 15% detected once. Described time point: sample taken at primary tumor resection. Their antigens remain unidentified. The starting material was lung tumor tissue, obtained at surgery. Receptors were obtained from a male donor with early-stage non-small cell lung cancer.

This clonotype was counted only a few times. This chain uses TRBV29-1 with TRBJ2-1; D call uncertain. The CDR3 length is 14 residues. From germline, CDR1 is SQVTM and CDR2 ANQGSEA. Trimming pared 0 bases from V and 0 bases from J, leaving 6 bases between. This CDR3 is CSVEESTSYNEQFF. In nucleotides, the CDR3 is TGCAGCGTTGAAGAGTCTACCTCCTACAATGAGCAGTTCTTC.

This clonotype is medium-sized within its sample. CDR3 amino acids: CSAIEPLRGQETQYF. CDR3 sequence (DNA): TGCAGTGCTATCGAACCCCTTCGCGGGCAAGAGACCCAGTACTTC. The chain combines TRBV20-1 with TRBJ2-5; TRBD2 might be the D (5 bases). V was shortened by 4 bases and J by 2 bases, with 17 bases between the two germline ends. The CDR3 is 15 residues long. CDR1 is DFQATT, CDR2 SNEGSKA, per germline (reference sequence).

Relative to its sample, this clonotype is medium-sized. The J gene is TRBJ2-5, the V gene TRBV6-1, with 10 bases lining up with TRBD2. The CDR3 loop spans 14 amino acids. V dropped 8 bases and J dropped 1; count of bases not matched to a gene: 4. Germline V lookup: CDR1 MNHNS, CDR2 SASEGT. The DNA for the CDR3 is TGTGCCAGCGGACTAGCGGAGATCCAAGAGACCCAGTACTTC. Its protein is CASGLAEIQETQYF.

This clonotype occurred a few times. The rearrangement uses TRBV6-5 and TRBJ2-5; D not resolved. Germline values: CDR1 MNHEY, CDR2 SVGAGI. This CDR3 region has 15 residues. Trimming took off 4 bases at V and 2 bases at J, with 14 bases between the two ends. The CDR3 DNA sequence: TGTGCCAGCAGTTCTGGAGAGGAAGCTCAAGAGACCCAGTACTTC. It translates to CASSSGEEAQETQYF.

The J gene is TRBJ1-6, the V gene TRBV6-2 or TRBV6-3; D unclear. Trimming shortened V by 0 bases and J by 14 bases, and 8 bases separated the two germline ends. The CDR3 has 12 amino acids. Per germline, CDR1 MNHEY and CDR2 SVGEGT. CDR3 loop: CASSYSRESLHF. DNA of the CDR3: TGTGCCAGCAGTTACTCTAGAGAATCCCTCCACTTT.

By share, this clonotype counts as medium-sized. Written as DNA, the CDR3 is TGTGCCAGCAGCTTCGCCCGACAAGAGACCCAGTACTTC. It translates to CASSFARQETQYF. The V call is TRBV11-2, the J call TRBJ2-5; D gene uncertain. Trimming pared 3 bases from V and 2 bases from J, leaving 7 bases between. CDR1 is SGHAT, CDR2 FQNNGV, per germline. The CDR3 contains 13 residues. Combining the CDR3 with reference TRBV11-2 and TRBJ2-5 gives the whole variable domain EAGVAQSPRYKIIEKRQSVAFWCNPISGHATLYWYQQILGQGPKLLIQFQNNGVVDDSQLPKDRFSAERLKGVDSTLKIQPAKLEDSAVYLCASSFARQETQYFGPGTRLLVL.

This sequence joins TRBV28 and TRBJ2-7; 10 bases line up with TRBD1. Germline CDR1 and CDR2: MDHEN and SYDVKM. CDR3 length: 13 residues. The ends lost 8 bases at V and 4 bases at J; junction bases unmatched: 5. The chain's CDR3 is CASEGTGAYEQYF. The CDR3 nucleotides read TGTGCCAGCGAGGGGACAGGGGCTTACGAGCAGTACTTC.

V is TRBV7-9 and J is TRBJ1-1; D gene ambiguous. CDR3 length: 14 residues. V lost 7 bases to trimming and J lost 1 base, with 13 bases between them. Germline CDR1 is SEHNR and CDR2 is FQNEAQ (reference sequence). The CDR3 sequence is CASMEGATNTEAFF. The CDR3 nucleotides read TGTGCCAGCATGGAGGGAGCAACGAACACTGAAGCTTTCTTT.

This clonotype was seen more than once but under ten times. V is TRBV7-3 and J is TRBJ1-1; no clear D gene. The V and J ends lost 3 bases and 1 base respectively, with 6 bases between them. Germline values: CDR1 SGHTA, CDR2 FQGTGA. The CDR3 sequence is 13 residues long. CDR3 loop: CASSFYENTEAFF. CDR3 DNA: TGTGCCAGCAGCTTCTACGAGAACACTGAAGCTTTCTTT.

This clonotype is medium-sized within its sample. V usage is TRBV6-1 and J usage is TRBJ2-1; tentatively, D is TRBD2 (5 bases). Germline V CDR1 and CDR2: MNHNS, SASEGT. CDR3 length equals 18 residues. The V and J ends lost 5 bases and 9 bases respectively, with 29 bases between them. CDR3 in DNA: TGTGCCAGCAGTACCCTCGTGGGTAGTAGCGTCGCAGCAAGTGAGCAGTTCTTC. Protein: CASSTLVGSSVAASEQFF.

This clonotype was seen repeatedly, ten times or more. J is TRBJ2-1 and V is TRBV5-1; D is undetermined. CDR1 is SGHRS, CDR2 YFSETQ, per germline. V was shortened by 0 bases and J by 5 bases, with 9 bases between the two germline ends. The CDR3 is 14 residues long. CDR3 sequence (DNA): TGCGCCAGCAGCTTGGTTCCGGGCGACAATGAGCAGTTCTTC. Its translation: CASSLVPGDNEQFF.

This clonotype is labeled medium-sized. V and J are TRBV14 and TRBJ1-6; D possibly corresponds to TRBD1 (6 bases). Trimming cost V 5 bases and J 6 bases, with 20 bases left between them. Germline V lookup: CDR1 SGHDN, CDR2 FVKESK. This CDR3 spans 17 amino acids. The CDR3 is CASSSDRRDLTNSPLHF. As DNA, the CDR3 is TGTGCCAGCAGCTCAGACAGGAGAGACCTTACTAATTCACCCCTCCACTTT.

This clonotype is termed medium-sized. V and J are TRBV28 and TRBJ2-5; TRBD1 is a possible D gene (6 bases). The CDR3 has 15 residues. Germline-derived CDR1 and CDR2 are MDHEN and SYDVKM. Trimming pared 6 bases from V and 7 bases from J, leaving 21 bases between. CDR3 DNA: TGTGCCAGCAGCTCCGCCGGGTCGACACAGGGGACCCAGTACTTC. Translated: CASSSAGSTQGTQYF.

Sample share makes this clonotype medium-sized. The chain joins TRBV7-3 to TRBJ2-1; D is undetermined. The CDR3 runs 15 residues. Germline lookup yields CDR1 SGHTA and CDR2 FQGTGA. V lost 5 bases to trimming and J lost 1 base, with 12 bases between them. The CDR3 nucleotides are TGTGCCAGCAGCCCCCAACCCCGGTCCTACAATGAGCAGTTCTTC. Its protein product is CASSPQPRSYNEQFF.

In its sample, this clonotype was seen once. The CDR3 reads CATSRDLASSGRARTPFNEQFF. As DNA, the CDR3 is TGTGCCACCAGCAGAGATTTGGCCAGTAGCGGGAGGGCCAGGACCCCGTTCAATGAGCAGTTCTTC. V gene TRBV15 combines with J gene TRBJ2-1; 11 positions agree with TRBD2. Germline V gene data show CDR1 as LNHNV and CDR2 as YYDKDF (reference sequence). Trimming took 0 bases from V and 6 from J; bases not matched to a gene: 22. The CDR3 covers 22 residues. The full variable domain, rest sourced from reference TRBV15 and TRBJ2-1, is DAMVIQNPRYQVTQFGKPVTLSCSQTLNHNVMYWYQQKSSQAPKLLFHYYDKDFNNEADTPDNFQSRRPNTSFCFLDIRSPGLGDTAMYLCATSRDLASSGRARTPFNEQFFGPGTRLTVL.

This clonotype is categorized as large (0.1 to 1%). V is TRBV5-1 and J is TRBJ2-4, with D hard to call. V lost 0 bases to trimming and J lost 5 bases, with 9 bases between them. Germline CDR1 reads SGHRS; CDR2 reads YFSETQ. This CDR3 comprises 14 residues. The CDR3 is CASSLEARENIQYF. Here the CDR3 DNA reads TGCGCCAGCAGCTTGGAGGCTAGGGAAAACATTCAGTACTTC.

This clonotype is medium-sized within its sample. This rearrangement joins TRBV6-5 to TRBJ2-3, with a tentative D call TRBD2 (5 bases). The CDR3 covers 16 residues. The germline V gene has CDR1 MNHEY and CDR2 SVGAGI. Trimming removed 0 bases at V and 0 bases at J, with 10 bases between. CDR3 DNA: TGTGCCAGCAGTTACTCCGGGATTACTAGCACAGATACGCAGTATTTT. Amino acid sequence: CASSYSGITSTDTQYF.

By share of the sample, this clonotype is medium-sized. The CDR3 DNA is TGTGCCAGCAGTTACATGGCCGACGAGCAGTACTTC. Residues: CASSYMADEQYF. The chain carries TRBV6-2 or TRBV6-3 and TRBJ2-7; D ambiguous. The germline CDR1 and CDR2 sequences are MNHEY and SVGEGT. Trimming left V 2 bases short and J 5 bases short, with 7 bases between. The CDR3 spans 12 residues.